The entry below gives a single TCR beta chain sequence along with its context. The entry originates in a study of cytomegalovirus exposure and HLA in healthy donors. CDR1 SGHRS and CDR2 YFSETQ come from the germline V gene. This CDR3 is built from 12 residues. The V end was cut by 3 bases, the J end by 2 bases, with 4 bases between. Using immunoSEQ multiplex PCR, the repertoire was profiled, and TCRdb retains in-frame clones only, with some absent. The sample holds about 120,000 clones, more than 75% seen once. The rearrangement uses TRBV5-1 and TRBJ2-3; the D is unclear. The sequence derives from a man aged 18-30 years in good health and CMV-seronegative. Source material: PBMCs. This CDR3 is CASSSNTDTQYF. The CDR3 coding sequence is TGCGCCAGCAGCTCCAACACAGATACGCAGTATTTT.